This TCR beta chain is drawn from a study of blood T cells in healthy people across ages. General study findings and limits: Those diversity estimates obtained from one million T cells were thought to be underestimates.

Each donor's blood draw was approximately 10 milliliters of peripheral blood. Comments on this clonotype: Its antigen is currently unknown.

The V gene's germline CDR1 is MNHEY and CDR2 SMNVEV (reference sequence). The length of the CDR3 is 14 residues. V lost 3 bases to trimming and J lost 7 bases; unmatched junction nucleotides: 5. A J-beta primer mix and a sample-barcoded 5' primer were used in a second PCR of roughly 6 to 11 cycles. TCRdb reprocessed the 5' RACE reads via MiXCR and lists one record per CDR3 protein. In the table there are about 780,000 distinct CDR3 sequences, around 50% of which are singletons. J is TRBJ2-1 and V is TRBV27; 8 bases line up with TRBD2. Sample: blood. The TCR was taken from a man aged 80 or over in good health. CDR3 sequence reads: CASSLRGAFNEQFF. For the CDR3, the DNA is TGTGCCAGCAGTTTGCGGGGGGCCTTTAATGAGCAGTTCTTC.